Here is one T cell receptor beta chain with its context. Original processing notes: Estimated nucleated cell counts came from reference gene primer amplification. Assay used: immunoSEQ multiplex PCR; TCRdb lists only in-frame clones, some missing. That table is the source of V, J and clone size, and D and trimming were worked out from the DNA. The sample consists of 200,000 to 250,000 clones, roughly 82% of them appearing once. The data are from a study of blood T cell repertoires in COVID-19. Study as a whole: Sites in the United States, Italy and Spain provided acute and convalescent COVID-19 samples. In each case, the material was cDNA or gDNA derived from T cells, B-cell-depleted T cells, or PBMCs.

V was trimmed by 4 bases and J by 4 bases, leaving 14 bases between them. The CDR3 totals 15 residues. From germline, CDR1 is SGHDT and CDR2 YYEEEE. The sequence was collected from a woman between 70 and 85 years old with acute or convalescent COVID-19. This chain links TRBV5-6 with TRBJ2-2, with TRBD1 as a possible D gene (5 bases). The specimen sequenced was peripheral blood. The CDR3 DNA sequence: TGTGCCAGCAGCCTAGGGCAGGGAATCACCGGGGAGCTGTTTTTT. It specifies CASSLGQGITGELFF.